The subject of this entry is one T cell receptor beta chain. In the authors' workflow: Estimated nucleated cell counts came from reference gene primer amplification. Clones were read by immunoSEQ multiplex PCR, and TCRdb kept only the in-frame ones, dropping some. The D gene and trimming were derived from the DNA, and the V and J assignments and clone size from that table. The sample lists under 200,000 clones; approximately 90% were seen once. Germline loops: CDR1 PRHDT, CDR2 FYEKMQ (reference sequence). The CDR3 spans 15 residues. Trimming cost V 2 bases and J 0 bases; bases outside gene matches: 1. These data come from a study of blood T cell repertoires in COVID-19. Across the whole study: The United States, Italy and Spain supplied acute and convalescent COVID-19 samples. Sources were T cells, B-cell-depleted T cells, or PBMCs; the material itself was cDNA or gDNA.

Material: peripheral blood. This chain connects TRBV13 to TRBJ1-3, with TRBD1 matching over 7 bases. The TCR originated in a man between 35 and 55 years old with active or convalescent COVID-19. CDR3 sequence reads: CASSLYRGSGNTIYF. Here the CDR3 DNA reads TGTGCCAGCAGCTTATACAGGGGCTCTGGAAACACCATATATTTT.